One and the same sample provided the 8 T cell receptor beta chains below, sequenced in a study of cytomegalovirus exposure and HLA in healthy donors. This PCR relied on a set of 60 Vbeta primers and 13 Jbeta primers. Measured with immunoSEQ multiplex PCR; TCRdb has only the in-frame clones, and not every one. The table includes approximately 190,000 clones, roughly 80% detected once. What was sequenced was PBMCs. The source is a boy aged 5 to 17 in good health and CMV-seronegative.

The chain couples TRBV9 to TRBJ1-1; D is undetermined. Germline CDR1 and CDR2: SGDLS and YYNGEE. This CDR3 is built from 15 residues. The ends were cut back, 0 bases at V and 3 bases at J, with 12 bases in the middle. The CDR3 is CASSVVGGMDTEAFF. The CDR3, as DNA: TGTGCCAGCAGCGTAGTGGGAGGGATGGACACTGAAGCTTTCTTT.

V is TRBV5-1 and J is TRBJ2-5; D is possibly TRBD2 (6 bases). This CDR3 is 15 amino acids long. V was pared by 4 bases and J by 5 bases, with 18 bases between. Germline-derived CDR1 and CDR2 are SGHRS and YFSETQ. CDR3 sequence: CASSRARGAGETQYF. The DNA of the CDR3 is TGCGCCAGCAGCCGGGCCCGGGGCGCGGGGGAGACCCAGTACTTC. Together with reference TRBV5-1 and TRBJ2-5, the CDR3 gives the full variable domain: KAGVTQTPRYLIKTRGQQVTLSCSPISGHRSVSWYQQTPGQGLQFLFEYFSETQRNKGNFPGRFSGRQFSNSRSEMNVSTLELGDSALYLCASSRARGAGETQYFGPGTRLLVL.

The V call is TRBV10-3, the J call TRBJ1-3; 7 bases agree with TRBD1. V lost 5 bases to trimming and J lost 0 bases; unmatched junction nucleotides: 7. The CDR3 is 16 amino acids. In germline, CDR1 is ENHRY, CDR2 SYGVKD. The CDR3 coding sequence is TGTGCCATCAGTAAAACAGGGGTGAGCTCTGGAAACACCATATATTTT. Translated: CAISKTGVSSGNTIYF.

The rearrangement links TRBV5-1 to TRBJ2-6, with 8 bases matching TRBD1. The trim removed 7 bases at V and 4 bases at J, leaving 22 bases unmatched. Germline CDR1 and CDR2: SGHRS and YFSETQ. CDR3 length: 20 amino acids. This CDR3 is CASRFGFRGHSPPGANVLTF. As DNA, the CDR3 is TGCGCCAGCCGGTTCGGTTTCAGGGGGCACTCACCCCCCGGGGCCAACGTCCTGACTTTC.

The chain is built from TRBV7-6 and TRBJ2-7; maybe TRBD2 (6 bases). CDR3 length: 15 residues. Trimming took off 1 base at V and 6 bases at J, with 16 bases between the two ends. CDR1 is SGHVS, CDR2 FNYEAQ, per germline. CDR3 sequence (DNA): TGTGCCAGCAGCTTAGTCGGGGGTGGAATCGGCGAGCAGTACTTC. Its translation is CASSLVGGGIGEQYF.

The chain carries TRBV5-5 and TRBJ2-1; 10 bases fit TRBD2. V lost 0 bases and J lost 8; bases outside the gene matches: 5. CDR3 length equals 15 residues. CDR1 is SGHKS and CDR2 is YYEKEE in the germline V gene (reference sequence). Here the CDR3 DNA reads TGTGCCAGCAGCTTGGGTAGCGGGAGGAGCTATGAGCAGTTCTTC. It codes for CASSLGSGRSYEQFF.

The J gene is TRBJ2-7, the V gene TRBV5-1, with TRBD2 identical over 16 bases. In germline, CDR1 is SGHRS, CDR2 YFSETQ. V trimming: 4 bases; J trimming: 6 bases; junction bases outside the gene matches: 4. The CDR3 extends over 15 amino acids. The CDR3 bases are TGCGCCAGCAGCACGGGACTAGCGGGAGGGATCGAGCAGTACTTC. Protein sequence: CASSTGLAGGIEQYF.

The chain uses TRBV4-1 and TRBJ2-6; D is perhaps TRBD1 (6 bases). Germline V CDR1 and CDR2: MGHRA, YSYEKL. This CDR3 comprises 18 residues. V shed 4 bases and J shed 0 bases, with 16 bases lying between them. CDR3 coding DNA: TGCGCCAGCAGCCTCGAGGGGACACGGAGCTCTGGGGCCAACGTCCTGACTTTC. Its translation: CASSLEGTRSSGANVLTF.